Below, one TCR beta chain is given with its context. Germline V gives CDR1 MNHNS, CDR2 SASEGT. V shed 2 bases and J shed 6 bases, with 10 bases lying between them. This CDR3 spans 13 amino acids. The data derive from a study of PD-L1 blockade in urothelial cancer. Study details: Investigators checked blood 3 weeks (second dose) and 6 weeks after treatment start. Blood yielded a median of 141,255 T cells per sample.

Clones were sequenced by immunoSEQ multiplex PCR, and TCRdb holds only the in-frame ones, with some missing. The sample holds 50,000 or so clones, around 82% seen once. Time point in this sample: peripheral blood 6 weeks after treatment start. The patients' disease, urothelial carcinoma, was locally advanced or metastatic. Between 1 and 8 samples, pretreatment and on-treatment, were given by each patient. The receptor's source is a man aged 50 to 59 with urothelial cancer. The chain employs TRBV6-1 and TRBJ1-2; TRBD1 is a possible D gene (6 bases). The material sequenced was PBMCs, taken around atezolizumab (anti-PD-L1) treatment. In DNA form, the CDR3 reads TGTGCCAGCAGTGAACAGGGACATCATGGCTACACCTTC. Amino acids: CASSEQGHHGYTF.